The rows below give T cell receptor beta chains drawn from one sample of a study of radiotherapy plus CTLA-4 blockade in lung cancer. Using immunoSEQ multiplex PCR, the repertoire was profiled, and TCRdb retains in-frame clones only, with some absent. Of roughly 66,000 clones in the sample, approximately 83% are singletons; the top ten hold about 4%. The sequencing here drew on peripheral blood, taken from a patient treated with radiotherapy plus ipilimumab. These receptors came from a human donor with non-small cell lung cancer who had a partial response to radiotherapy plus ipilimumab. The conserved cysteine and the conserved F or W are not part of the CDR3 here.

TRBV19,ASSMGPGQGSISNQPQH
TRBV29-1,SVEVTGYGELF
TRBV5-1,ASSLESGTGNTIY
TRBV15,ATSRDQGSTGELF
TRBV28,ASSFRGTGADYGYT
TRBV9,ASSTGTSGVLVEQF
TRBV11-2,ASSYVPGRGTDTQY
TRBV27,ASSSDRSSLNTDTQY
TRBV28,ASSLSAGRGYT
TRBV10-3,AISDSREAF
TRBV5-4,ASSSRVNEQY
TRBV2,ASSEQGAVSETQY
TRBV5-1,ASSQLGRTYNEQF
TRBV7-3,ASSLSGTVPYEQY
TRBV7-9,ASTSQY
TRBV6-5,ASNSGGRSWGTQY
TRBV7-8,ASSSGQPPLYEQY
TRBV5-1,ASSLTGGNNEQF
TRBV6-1,ASVFAGGPYEQY
TRBV30,AWSLQGAGRDEKLF
TRBV2,ASSEFQREGLRGEQY
TRBV7-2,ASSFLTGHSYEQY
TRBV5-5,ASSLQGSNQPQH
TRBV29-1,SVLQGSREVEQF
TRBV11-3,ASSSTSSEQF
TRBV7-3,ASSLNAGFQETQY
TRBV5-5,ASSLGTSGNSPYEQY
TRBV18,ASSSGGQGALNTEAF
TRBV6-5,ASKLQGWQETQY
TRBV5-8,ASSLTSGHYEQY
TRBV4-1,ASSQRDLVSGNTIY
TRBV5-6,ASSSQVGDIQY
TRBV27,ASSFFGLTTDTQY
TRBV5-4,ASSPLRFTHNEQF
TRBV19,ASSIERMNTEAF
TRBV18,ASSPLGGRLSTDTQY
TRBV7-2,ASSRGVAHPETQY
TRBV19,ASRDTGQFSNEQF
TRBV7-2,ASSLAGARSYEQY
TRBV6-6,ASSYSTGGVEKLF
TRBV6-1,ASSEEEGLGEQF
TRBV30,AWSAPGSRTDTQY
TRBV11-2,ASSPALLGELF
TRBV5-1,ASQTLAGLSYEQY
TRBV7-9,ASSLGSGRAIHEQY
TRBV7-2,ASSIRTGVEQY
TRBV28,ASSYRIFRVGNEKLF
TRBV7-9,ASSLRGNTEAF
TRBV27,ASSGRDNEKLF
TRBV9,ASGSSGTLFSSYT
TRBV6-1,ASRAELSGANVLT